Below, 30 T cell receptor beta chains from the same sample are listed, as sequenced in a study of T cell repertoires in cytomegalovirus infection. TCRdb re-analysed the reads in MiXCR, keeping a single row per CDR3 protein. The table has 150,000 to 200,000 distinct CDR3 sequences, about 18% seen once. Sequenced sample: CD8+ T cells from PBMCs. These receptors were taken from a human donor in good health (CMV status not recorded). Some clones in this sample may be carry-over from other donors' samples.

The sample holds a few counts of this clonotype. The genes are TRBV12-3 or TRBV12-4 and TRBJ2-1; D is undetermined. The CDR3 covers 15 residues. Trimming took off 3 bases at V and 0 bases at J, with 9 bases between the two ends. The CDR3 loop is CASSFRMSSYNEQFF. The CDR3 DNA follows: TGTGCCAGCAGTTTTCGAATGAGCTCCTACAATGAGCAGTTCTTC.

The V call is TRBV14, the J call TRBJ2-1; 7 nucleotides match TRBD1. The germline CDR1 and CDR2 sequences are SGHDN and FVKESK. V shed 4 bases, J shed 2 bases, and the junction held 8 bases outside the gene matches. The CDR3 contains 16 residues. CDR3 sequence reads: CASSPKDRDPYNEQFF. CDR3 coding DNA: TGTGCCAGCAGCCCGAAAGACAGGGACCCCTACAATGAGCAGTTCTTC.

Only a few counts were recorded for this clonotype. This sequence joins TRBV7-9 and TRBJ1-2; D is undetermined. The germline V gene encodes CDR1 SEHNR and CDR2 FQNEAQ (reference sequence). The CDR3 sequence is 13 residues long. V shed 1 base and J shed 6 bases, with 9 bases lying between them. The CDR3 DNA follows: TGTGCCAGCAGCTTAGTGAGTAGGAATGGCTACACCTTC. This gives the protein CASSLVSRNGYTF.

This rearrangement joins TRBV12-3 or TRBV12-4 to TRBJ1-6; possible D gene TRBD1, 6 bases. V lost 1 base and J 13 bases, leaving 14 bases between the germline ends. The CDR3 extends over 14 amino acids. In DNA form, the CDR3 reads TGTGCCAGCAGTTTAGAGGGACAACTTCGCCCCCTCCACTTT. It specifies CASSLEGQLRPLHF.

The sample holds a few counts of this clonotype. The chain combines TRBV29-1 with TRBJ2-3, with TRBD2 identical over 11 bases. Per the germline V gene, CDR1 is SQVTM and CDR2 is ANQGSEA. V was clipped by 3 bases and J by 4 bases; unmatched bases: 3. The CDR3 is 14 residues long. The CDR3 sequence is CSVEGTSGSDTQYF. CDR3 bases: TGCAGCGTTGAGGGGACTAGCGGTTCAGATACGCAGTATTTT.

This clonotype came up many times. The V gene is TRBV28, the J gene TRBJ1-5, with D possibly being TRBD1 (5 bases). In germline, CDR1 is MDHEN, CDR2 SYDVKM. The CDR3 contains 17 residues. The V gene lost 1 base and the J gene lost 4 bases, with 17 bases spanning the gap. The CDR3 loop is CASSLFGTSPANQPQHF. CDR3 DNA sequence: TGTGCCAGCAGTTTATTCGGGACCTCACCGGCGAATCAGCCCCAGCATTTT. Complete variable domain (other parts from reference TRBV28 and TRBJ1-5): DVKVTQSSRYLVKRTGEKVFLECVQDMDHENMFWYRQDPGLGLRLIYFSYDVKMKEKGDIPEGYSVSREKKERFSLILESASTNQTSMYLCASSLFGTSPANQPQHFGDGTRLSIL.

V is TRBV28 and J is TRBJ1-3; 7 positions match TRBD1. Trimming took 7 bases from V and 6 from J; bases not matched to a gene: 12. The CDR3 covers 15 residues. Germline assignment: CDR1 MDHEN and CDR2 SYDVKM. CDR3 sequence: CASNSGTVAVNTIYF. The DNA for the CDR3 is TGTGCCAGCAATTCCGGGACAGTCGCAGTAAACACCATATATTTT.

The V gene is TRBV25-1, the J gene TRBJ1-2; D might be TRBD1 (6 bases). Trimming took 8 bases from V and 6 from J, leaving 16 bases between them. The CDR3 loop spans 13 amino acids. Germline CDR1 and CDR2: MGHDK and SYGVNS. The CDR3 nucleotides read TGTGCCAGCGCCGAACAGGGATTGAATGGCTACACCTTC. Translation: CASAEQGLNGYTF.

This clonotype showed up just a few times. This chain uses TRBV10-3 with TRBJ1-2; no reliable D call. Germline V lookup: CDR1 ENHRY, CDR2 SYGVKD. Between the trimmed V and J ends, which lost 7 bases and 6 bases, there was a span of 24 bases. The CDR3 totals 16 residues. The CDR3 DNA is TGTGCCATCAAAAACCCAGGAGACGGAGACCTCCATGGCTACACCTTC. Amino acid sequence: CAIKNPGDGDLHGYTF.

This clonotype has only a few counts. V usage is TRBV7-8 and J usage is TRBJ1-6; D may be TRBD1 (5 bases). CDR1 and CDR2 (germline): SGHVS, FQNEAQ. Trimming took off 5 bases at V and 2 bases at J, with 13 bases between the two ends. The CDR3 runs to 16 residues. Here the CDR3 DNA reads TGTGCCAGCAGCGAGCAGGGACTCACCTATAATTCACCCCTCCACTTT. Translated: CASSEQGLTYNSPLHF.

The gene calls are TRBV2 and TRBJ1-1; tentatively, D is TRBD1 (5 bases). This CDR3 contains 16 residues. Germline lookup yields CDR1 SNHLY and CDR2 FYNNEI. Trimming took off 1 base at V and 1 base at J, with 13 bases between the two ends. The CDR3 bases are TGTGCCAGCAGTGAAGTTCATGCCAGGGCGAACACTGAAGCTTTCTTT. Translated, it gives CASSEVHARANTEAFF.

This clonotype was seen a handful of times. The chain links TRBV7-9 to TRBJ2-7; 7 nucleotides agree with TRBD1. This CDR3 contains 16 residues. Unmatched junction bases numbered 13, after V lost 4 bases and J lost 4 bases. In germline, CDR1 is SEHNR, CDR2 FQNEAQ (reference sequence). The CDR3 sequence is CASSSTTTGVMYEQYF. The DNA of the CDR3 is TGTGCCAGCAGCTCGACGACTACAGGGGTAATGTACGAGCAGTACTTC.

CDR3: CASSLVESSMYNEQFF. CDR3 nucleotides: TGTGCCAGCAGTTTAGTAGAGTCCAGTATGTACAATGAGCAGTTCTTC. The gene calls are TRBV12-3 or TRBV12-4 and TRBJ2-1; no reliable D call. The CDR3 contains 16 residues. Trimming shortened V by 1 base and J by 4 bases, and 14 bases separated the two germline ends.

The chain combines TRBV12-3 or TRBV12-4 with TRBJ1-3, with no clear D. V lost 6 bases, J lost 3 bases, and 12 bases lay in between. The CDR3 is 14 residues long. DNA of the CDR3: TGTGCCAGCAGGGACCAGTCGATTGGAAACACCATATATTTT. The encoded protein is CASRDQSIGNTIYF.

The chain is built from TRBV5-1 and TRBJ2-1; 9 nucleotides agree with TRBD2. Losses at the gene ends were 2 bases for V and 9 bases for J; bases not matched to a gene: 12. From germline, CDR1 is SGHRS and CDR2 YFSETQ. The CDR3 length is 16 residues. The CDR3 loop is CASSLSLAGARGEQFF. CDR3 nucleotide sequence: TGCGCCAGCAGCTTATCACTAGCGGGCGCTCGCGGTGAGCAGTTCTTC.

The chain links TRBV7-2 to TRBJ1-2; D not resolved. Per germline, CDR1 SGHTA and CDR2 FQGNSA. The CDR3 length is 14 residues. V lost 3 bases and J lost 1, with 9 bases in between. The chain's CDR3 is CASSLGGLNYGYTF. In DNA form, the CDR3 reads TGTGCCAGCAGCTTGGGTGGGCTTAACTATGGCTACACCTTC.

This chain connects TRBV12-3 or TRBV12-4 to TRBJ1-1; TRBD1 might be the D (5 bases). This CDR3 region has 16 residues. V shed 3 bases and J shed 1 base, with 15 bases lying between them. CDR3 nucleotide sequence: TGTGCCAGCAGTTTTGCCCCAGTCAGGGAGAACACTGAAGCTTTCTTT. It yields the protein CASSFAPVRENTEAFF.

The table lists this clonotype with a few counts. The chain links TRBV7-9 to TRBJ1-1; D uncertain. Trimming stripped 5 bases from V and 13 bases from J, with 17 bases between. CDR3 size: 12 residues. From germline, CDR1 is SEHNR and CDR2 FQNEAQ (reference sequence). The CDR3: CASSGRGKKFFF. CDR3 DNA sequence: TGTGCCAGCAGCGGACGAGGAAAAAAGTTTTTCTTT.

The chain combines TRBV3-1 with TRBJ2-2; unclear D gene. The CDR3 contains 13 residues. Germline-derived CDR1 and CDR2 are LGHDT and YNNKEL (reference sequence). The ends were cut back, 0 bases at V and 6 bases at J, with 5 bases in the middle. CDR3 in DNA: TGTGCCAGCAGCCAAGAAATTGCCGGGGAGCTGTTTTTT. Its protein product is CASSQEIAGELFF.

This clonotype has only a few counts. V usage is TRBV12-3 or TRBV12-4 and J usage is TRBJ1-6; no clear D. The CDR3 is 14 residues long. The V gene lost 4 bases and the J gene lost 7 bases, with 11 bases spanning the gap. CDR3 bases: TGTGCCAGCAGTTCCGAGGGCCCGAATTCACCCCTCCACTTT. Translated, it gives CASSSEGPNSPLHF.

This clonotype was found a few times. The chain joins TRBV11-3 to TRBJ1-1; D remains unclear. The CDR3 is 13 residues long. The V gene's germline CDR1 is SGHNT and CDR2 YENEEA. The V end lost 8 bases, the J end lost 2 bases, and 12 bases lay between the germline ends. Here the CDR3 reads CASAWRDNTEAFF. CDR3 nucleotides: TGTGCCAGCGCTTGGAGGGATAACACTGAAGCTTTCTTT. The whole variable domain, filled in from reference TRBV11-3 and TRBJ1-1, reads EAGVVQSPRYKIIEKKQPVAFWCNPISGHNTLYWYLQNLGQGPELLIRYENEEAVDDSQLPKDRFSAERLKGVDSTLKIQPAELGDSAVYLCASAWRDNTEAFFGQGTRLTVV.

This clonotype has ten or more counts. The rearrangement links TRBV7-6 to TRBJ1-5; no firm D call. This CDR3 is built from 14 residues. CDR1 is SGHVS and CDR2 is FNYEAQ in the germline V gene. The ends were cut back, 1 base at V and 2 bases at J, with 6 bases in the middle. The CDR3, as DNA: TGTGCCAGCAGCTTAGTTCTTGGCAATCAGCCCCAGCATTTT. This encodes CASSLVLGNQPQHF.

The J gene is TRBJ1-1, the V gene TRBV4-3; D is unresolved. CDR3 size: 15 residues. Trimming removed 0 bases at V and 3 bases at J, with 11 bases between. Germline V gives CDR1 LGHNA, CDR2 YSLEER. CDR3 loop: CASSQDLGADTEAFF. CDR3 sequence (DNA): TGCGCCAGCAGCCAAGATCTCGGCGCGGACACTGAAGCTTTCTTT.

This clonotype was picked up a small number of times. The J gene is TRBJ1-2, the V gene TRBV11-3; no reliable D call. V dropped 3 bases and J dropped 13 bases, with 15 bases sitting between them. The CDR3 has 12 residues. Germline V CDR1 and CDR2: SGHNT, YENEEA. As DNA, the CDR3 is TGTGCCAGCAGCTTTGACGCTCGGTCTACCACCTTC. Amino acids: CASSFDARSTTF.

This clonotype was found a few times. The gene calls are TRBV7-9 and TRBJ2-7; 7 bases map to TRBD2. Trimming cost V 7 bases and J 0 bases; bases outside gene matches: 9. The CDR3 has 15 residues. CDR1 and CDR2 (germline): SEHNR, FQNEAQ (reference sequence). Here the CDR3 reads CASTQREGYSYEQYF. CDR3 DNA sequence: TGTGCCAGCACCCAGAGGGAGGGATACTCCTACGAGCAGTACTTC.

The chain is built from TRBV6-6 and TRBJ2-1; a weak D match, TRBD2 (5 bases). Germline V lookup: CDR1 MNHNY, CDR2 SVGAGI (reference sequence). The CDR3 is made up of 13 amino acids. V was trimmed by 2 bases and J by 10 bases, leaving 12 bases between them. CDR3 in DNA: TGTGCCAGCAGTTACCCGAGGGCAGGCGAGCAGTTCTTC. It translates to CASSYPRAGEQFF.

There are many counts of this clonotype. This rearrangement joins TRBV27 to TRBJ2-3, with D uncertain. CDR1 and CDR2 from the germline V gene are MNHEY and SMNVEV (reference sequence). The CDR3 totals 13 residues. The V gene lost 3 bases and the J gene lost 2 bases, with 6 bases spanning the gap. CDR3 in DNA: TGTGCCAGCAGTTTGGGTGTCACAGATACGCAGTATTTT. Protein sequence: CASSLGVTDTQYF.

The rearrangement links TRBV5-6 to TRBJ1-1, with D perhaps matching TRBD1 (5 bases). The germline CDR1 and CDR2 sequences are SGHDT and YYEEEE. The CDR3 sequence is 14 residues long. Trimming pared 4 bases from V and 0 bases from J, leaving 10 bases between. The CDR3 nucleotides are TGTGCCAGCAGCCCGGCGGGGCTGAACACTGAAGCTTTCTTT. Protein product: CASSPAGLNTEAFF. Full variable domain (outside the CDR3, taken from reference TRBV5-6 and TRBJ1-1): DAGVTQSPTHLIKTRGQQVTLRCSPKSGHDTVSWYQQALGQGPQFIFQYYEEEERQRGNFPDRFSGHQFPNYSSELNVNALLLGDSALYLCASSPAGLNTEAFFGQGTRLTVV.

In this sample, this clonotype turned up a few times. V and J are TRBV7-2 and TRBJ2-1; D ambiguous. The CDR3 runs 13 residues. CDR1 SGHTA and CDR2 FQGNSA come from the germline V gene. V lost 2 bases and J 10 bases, leaving 12 bases between the germline ends. The CDR3 DNA follows: TGTGCCAGCAGCTTAAGGGTCTGGCACGAGCAGTTCTTC. Protein product: CASSLRVWHEQFF.

The chain uses TRBV7-6 and TRBJ2-1; TRBD2 agrees at 9 bases. The V gene's germline CDR1 is SGHVS and CDR2 FNYEAQ. V lost 5 bases, J lost 8 bases, and 16 bases stayed unmatched. The CDR3 is 17 amino acids. CDR3: CASSPSKRGAYTDEQFF. CDR3 bases: TGTGCCAGCAGCCCATCGAAGCGGGGGGCTTATACCGATGAGCAGTTCTTC.